This T cell receptor beta chain is drawn from a study of CD8 T cells in ankylosing spondylitis. Notes on the study in general: Earlier authors reported some of these motif variants in reactive arthritis synovial fluid and blood. Disease-linked clones were reportedly significantly enriched in matched ankylosing spondylitis synovial fluid.

Deletions cut 1 base from V and 5 bases from J, with 12 bases between. CDR3 size: 14 residues. Germline V gene lookup returns CDR1 DFQATT and CDR2 SNEGSKA (reference sequence). For this clonotype: The antigen remains undetermined.

In TCRdb, the 5' RACE reads were re-called with MiXCR into one record per CDR3 protein. Of 150,000 to 200,000 distinct CDR3 sequences in the sample, roughly 18% were seen once. Sequenced: blood, either unsorted or a sorted T cell fraction (not recorded which). The receptor's source is a male donor between 5 and 29 years old with ankylosing spondylitis or in good health (not recorded which). This chain links TRBV20-1 with TRBJ2-1; unclear D gene. The chain's CDR3 is CSARVPPLNNEQFF. The CDR3 bases are TGCAGTGCTAGAGTTCCCCCGCTAAACAATGAGCAGTTCTTC.